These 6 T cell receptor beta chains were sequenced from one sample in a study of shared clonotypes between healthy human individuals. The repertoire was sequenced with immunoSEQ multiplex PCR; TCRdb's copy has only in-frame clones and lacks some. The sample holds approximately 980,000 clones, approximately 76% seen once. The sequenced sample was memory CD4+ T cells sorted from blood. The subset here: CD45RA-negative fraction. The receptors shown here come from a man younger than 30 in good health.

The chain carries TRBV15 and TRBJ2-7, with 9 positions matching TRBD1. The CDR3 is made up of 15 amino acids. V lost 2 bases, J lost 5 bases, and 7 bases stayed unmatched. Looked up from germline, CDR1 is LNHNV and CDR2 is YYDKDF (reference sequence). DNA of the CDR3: TGTGCCACCAGCAGATCCAGGACAGGGGCCAACGAGCAGTACTTC. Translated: CATSRSRTGANEQYF.

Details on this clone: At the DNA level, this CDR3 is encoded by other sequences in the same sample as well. The CDR3 is CASSTGQGGSYEQYF. CDR3 coding DNA: TGTGCCAGCAGCACCGGACAGGGTGGCTCCTACGAGCAGTACTTC. V is TRBV9 and J is TRBJ2-7; 8 bases agree with TRBD1. The CDR3 extends over 15 amino acids. The J segment lost 0 bases and the V segment lost 4 bases, leaving 6 bases of the junction unmatched. Germline CDR1 SGDLS, CDR2 YYNGEE.

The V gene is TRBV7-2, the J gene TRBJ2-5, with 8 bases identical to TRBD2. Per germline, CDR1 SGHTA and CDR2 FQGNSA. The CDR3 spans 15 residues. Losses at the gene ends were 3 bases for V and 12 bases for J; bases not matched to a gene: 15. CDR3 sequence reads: CASSLPKTSGGGEYF. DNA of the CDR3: TGTGCCAGCAGCTTGCCAAAAACTAGCGGCGGGGGCGAGTACTTC.

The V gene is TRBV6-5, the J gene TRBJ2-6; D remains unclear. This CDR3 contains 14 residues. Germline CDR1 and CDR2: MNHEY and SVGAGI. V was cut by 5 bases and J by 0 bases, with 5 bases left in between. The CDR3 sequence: CASSLGSGANVLTF. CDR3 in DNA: TGTGCCAGCAGTCTCGGCTCTGGGGCCAACGTCCTGACTTTC.

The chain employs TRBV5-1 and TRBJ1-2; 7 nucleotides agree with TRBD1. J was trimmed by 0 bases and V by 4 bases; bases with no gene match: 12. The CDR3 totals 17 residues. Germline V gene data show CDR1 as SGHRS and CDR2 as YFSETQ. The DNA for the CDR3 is TGCGCCAGCAGCCCGAGTACAGGGGTTGGAGCTAACTATGGCTACACCTTC. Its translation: CASSPSTGVGANYGYTF.

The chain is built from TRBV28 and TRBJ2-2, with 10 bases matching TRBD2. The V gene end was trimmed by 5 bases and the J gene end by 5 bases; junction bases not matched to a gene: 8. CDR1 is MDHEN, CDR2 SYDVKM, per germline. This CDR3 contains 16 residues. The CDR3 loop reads CASSPGTSVGTGELFF. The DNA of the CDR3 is TGTGCCAGCAGTCCAGGGACTAGCGTTGGTACCGGGGAGCTGTTTTTT. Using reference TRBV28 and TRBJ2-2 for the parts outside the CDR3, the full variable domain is DVKVTQSSRYLVKRTGEKVFLECVQDMDHENMFWYRQDPGLGLRLIYFSYDVKMKEKGDIPEGYSVSREKKERFSLILESASTNQTSMYLCASSPGTSVGTGELFFGEGSRLTVL.